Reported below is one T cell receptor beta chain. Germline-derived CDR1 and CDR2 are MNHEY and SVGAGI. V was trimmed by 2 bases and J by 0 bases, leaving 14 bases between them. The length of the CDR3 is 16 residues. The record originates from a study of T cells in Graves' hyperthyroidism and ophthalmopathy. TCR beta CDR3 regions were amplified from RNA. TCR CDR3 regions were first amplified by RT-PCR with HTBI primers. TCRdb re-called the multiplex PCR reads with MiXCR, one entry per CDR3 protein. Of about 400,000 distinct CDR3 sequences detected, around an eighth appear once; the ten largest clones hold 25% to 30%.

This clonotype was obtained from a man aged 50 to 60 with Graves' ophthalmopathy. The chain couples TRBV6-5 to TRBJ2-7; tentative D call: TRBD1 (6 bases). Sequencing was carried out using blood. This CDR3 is CASSYNRAGRSYEQYF. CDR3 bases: TGTGCCAGCAGTTACAACAGGGCAGGCCGCTCCTACGAGCAGTACTTC.